This T cell receptor beta chain was recovered during a study of early T cells in non-severe SARS-CoV-2 infection. From the 5' RACE reads, TCRdb called clonotypes with MiXCR, one entry per CDR3 protein. In the table there are about 130,000 distinct CDR3 sequences, more than 12% of which are singletons. This clonotype was seen more than once but under ten times. Its target is not known. V shed 6 bases, J shed 5 bases, and the junction held 1 base outside the gene matches. The CDR3 length is 12 residues. The germline gives CDR1 MNHEY, CDR2 SMNVEV (reference sequence). The study's findings and limits: Matching results from VDJdb favored anti-spike CD8 responses, leaving private and CD4 specificities undetected.

The sample consisted of whole blood. This sequence originates from an adult who was a healthcare worker with PCR-confirmed SARS-CoV-2 infection or an uninfected control (not recorded which). The chain carries TRBV27 and TRBJ1-2; 9 bases match TRBD1. The CDR3: CASRGQGYGYTF. CDR3 in DNA: TGTGCCAGCAGAGGACAGGGGTATGGCTACACCTTC.